This TCR beta chain derives from a study of blood T cell repertoires in COVID-19. Study background: From the United States, Italy and Spain came samples of acute and convalescent COVID-19. From T cells, B-cell-depleted T cells, or PBMCs came the material, which was cDNA or gDNA.

This clone was observed a few times. Produced via immunoSEQ multiplex PCR; TCRdb's table is partial and in-frame only. The sample has 55,000 to 80,000 clones; roughly 81% are singletons. This CDR3 has 23 amino acids. The germline gives CDR1 SGDLS, CDR2 YYNGEE. The ends lost 4 bases at V and 1 base at J; junction bases unmatched: 20. This receptor was obtained from a human donor in a cohort sampled during active COVID-19. Input material: peripheral blood. J is TRBJ2-2 and V is TRBV9, with TRBD2 matching over 15 bases. The CDR3 nucleotides read TGTGCCAGCAGCACGCAGGTAGAAGGAACGGGGACTAGCGGGAGGTTGAACACCGGGGAGCTGTTTTTT. This sequence encodes CASSTQVEGTGTSGRLNTGELFF.